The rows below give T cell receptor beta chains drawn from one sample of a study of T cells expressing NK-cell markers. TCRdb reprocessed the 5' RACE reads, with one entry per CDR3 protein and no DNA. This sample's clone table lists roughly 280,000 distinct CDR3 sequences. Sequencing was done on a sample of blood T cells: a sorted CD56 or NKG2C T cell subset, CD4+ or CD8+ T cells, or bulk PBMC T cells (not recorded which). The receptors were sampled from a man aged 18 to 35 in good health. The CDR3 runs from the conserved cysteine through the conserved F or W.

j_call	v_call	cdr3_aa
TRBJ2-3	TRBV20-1	CSARDRRSTDTQYF
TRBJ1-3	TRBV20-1	CSAQGATGNTIYF
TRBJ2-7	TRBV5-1	CASSYGVDSYEQYF
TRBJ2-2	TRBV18	CASSPYLAGYTGELFF
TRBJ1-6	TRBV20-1	CSASGGQGSNSPLHF
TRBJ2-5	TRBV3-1	CASTLGWRETQYF
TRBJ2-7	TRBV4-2	CASSPGGLAASYEQYF
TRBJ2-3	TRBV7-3	CASSSIGGDTQYF
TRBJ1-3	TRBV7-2	CASSSETGNTIYF
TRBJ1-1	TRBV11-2	CASRRLQGAPEAFF
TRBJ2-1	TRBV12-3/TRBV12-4	CASSLSTGIGHNEQFF
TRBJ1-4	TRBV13	CASSSTTTNEKLFF